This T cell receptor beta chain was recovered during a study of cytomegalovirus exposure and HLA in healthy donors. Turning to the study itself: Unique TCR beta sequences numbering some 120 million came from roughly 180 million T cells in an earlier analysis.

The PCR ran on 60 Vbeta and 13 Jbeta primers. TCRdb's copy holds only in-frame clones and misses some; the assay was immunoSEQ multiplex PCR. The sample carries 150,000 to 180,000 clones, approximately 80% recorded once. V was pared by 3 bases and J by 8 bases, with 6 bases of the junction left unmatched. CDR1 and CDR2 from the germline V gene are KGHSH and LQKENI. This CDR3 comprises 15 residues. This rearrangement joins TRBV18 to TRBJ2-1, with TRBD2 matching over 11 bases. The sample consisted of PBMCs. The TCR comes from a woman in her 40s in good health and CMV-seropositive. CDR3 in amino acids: CASSPGLAGGDEQFF. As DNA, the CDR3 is TGTGCCAGCTCACCGGGGCTAGCGGGAGGAGATGAGCAGTTCTTC.